Presented here are 14 T cell receptor beta chains from one specimen sequenced in a study of long-term antiretroviral therapy in people with HIV (dated by TCRdb to 2022 to 2024). The immunoSEQ hsTCRB v3.0 assay was used at survey level resolution to sequence the TRB variable region. TCRdb limited this immuneACCESS table to in-frame rearrangements with V and J called. A share of clones is missing; checked studies link under half to unresolved V genes, and the rest is unexplained. Across this sample there are about 17,000 clones, with 70% to 80% seen only once. Roughly 8% of the sample comes from the top ten. This specimen was unsorted PBMCs, taken at the start of antiretroviral therapy. The receptors derive from a young man with HIV.

In this sample, this clone is medium-sized. The rearrangement joins TRBV4-1 to TRBJ2-1; D might be TRBD2 (7 bases). V was pared by 1 base and J by 0 bases, with 13 bases between. Germline CDR1 is MGHRA and CDR2 is YSYEKL. The length of the CDR3 is 17 residues. For the CDR3, the DNA is TGCGCCAGCAGCCAAGGGTGGGGGGGGCACTCCTACAATGAGCAGTTCTTC. Its protein is CASSQGWGGHSYNEQFF.

The rearrangement uses TRBV7-9 and TRBJ2-3, with TRBD2 matching over 8 bases. The CDR3 has 14 residues. Looked up from germline, CDR1 is SEHNR and CDR2 is FQNEAQ (reference sequence). V lost 1 base, J lost 7 bases, and 4 bases stayed unmatched. The CDR3 region has the DNA TGTGCCAGCAGCTTAGATAGCGGGGCAAATACGCAGTATTTT. Its translation is CASSLDSGANTQYF.

In regard to this clone: One end of the junction does not line up with germline, which may come from a read error. The chain links TRBV5-4 to TRBJ2-2; TRBD2 matches at 10 bases. This CDR3 has 17 residues. Germline assignment: CDR1 SGHNT and CDR2 YYREEE (reference sequence). As DNA, the CDR3 is TGCGCCAGCAGCCCGAGTAGCGGGAGGTGGAACACCGGGGAGCTGTTTTTT. Translated, it gives CASSPSSGRWNTGELFF.

CDR3 nucleotide sequence: TGTGCCAGCAGCCTTGCGAGACTAGCGGGTCCCTACGAGCAGTACTTC. The encoded protein is CASSLARLAGPYEQYF. The V gene is TRBV28, the J gene TRBJ2-7, with 10 bases aligning to TRBD2. The CDR3 runs 16 residues. CDR1 is MDHEN and CDR2 is SYDVKM in the germline V gene. V dropped 6 bases and J dropped 2; count of bases not matched to a gene: 10.

The chain carries TRBV30 and TRBJ2-3; a possible D gene is TRBD2 (5 bases). V shed 0 bases and J shed 0 bases, with 13 bases lying between them. CDR3 length: 16 amino acids. Germline V gene data show CDR1 as GTSNPN and CDR2 as SVGIG (reference sequence). CDR3 nucleotide sequence: TGTGCCTGGAGTGTCGGGCTAGCCCTAAGCACAGATACGCAGTATTTT. Translating it yields CAWSVGLALSTDTQYF.

The chain combines TRBV7-2 with TRBJ2-5, with TRBD2 identical over 10 bases. The CDR3 has 15 residues. CDR1 is SGHTA, CDR2 FQGNSA, per germline. J was trimmed by 2 bases and V by 3 bases; bases with no gene match: 3. As DNA, the CDR3 is TGTGCCAGCAGCTTTCCAGCGGGGGGGCAAGAGACCCAGTACTTC. It specifies CASSFPAGGQETQYF.

The chain is built from TRBV6-5 and TRBJ1-2, with D unresolved. The CDR3 covers 13 residues. Germline V CDR1 and CDR2: MNHEY, SVGAGI. The V end lost 0 bases, the J end lost 8 bases, and 10 bases lay between the germline ends. CDR3 DNA: TGTGCCAGCAGTTACTCGAATGGGGAGGGCTACACCTTC. As protein: CASSYSNGEGYTF.

V is TRBV7-9 and J is TRBJ2-7; D is perhaps TRBD1 (6 bases). Germline CDR1 and CDR2: SEHNR and FQNEAQ (reference sequence). The CDR3 totals 13 residues. The V and J ends lost 4 bases and 7 bases respectively, with 14 bases between them. This CDR3 is CASSSGQFQEQYF. The CDR3 DNA sequence: TGTGCCAGCAGCTCCGGACAGTTCCAGGAGCAGTACTTC.

This sequence joins TRBV6-1 and TRBJ1-2; TRBD1 is a possible D gene (6 bases). Germline CDR1 and CDR2: MNHNS and SASEGT. Trimming took 6 bases from V and 4 from J, leaving 12 bases between them. There are 13 residues in the CDR3. DNA of the CDR3: TGTGCCAGCAGGCCCAGGGGCCCCTATGGCTACACCTTC. This translates into CASRPRGPYGYTF.

This chain joins TRBV4-3 and TRBJ2-7, with 8 bases lining up with TRBD2. The CDR3 is 16 residues long. The V gene's germline CDR1 is LGHNA and CDR2 YSLEER. V dropped 0 bases and J dropped 1; count of bases not matched to a gene: 5. The CDR3 nucleotides read TGCGCCAGCAGCCAAGATCCGCGGGGGGCGTCCTACGAGCAGTACTTC. It specifies CASSQDPRGASYEQYF.

This clone was observed a handful of times. This chain uses TRBV7-9 with TRBJ1-2; 7 nucleotides match TRBD1. V gave up 1 base and J gave up 6 bases; unmatched junction bases: 8. This CDR3 spans 15 amino acids. From germline, CDR1 is SEHNR and CDR2 FQNEAQ (reference sequence). As DNA, the CDR3 is TGTGCCAGCAGCTTAGTGACAGGGTTCGGTAATGGCTACACCTTC. This sequence encodes CASSLVTGFGNGYTF.

The J gene is TRBJ2-6, the V gene TRBV7-9; 10 bases fit TRBD2. Germline V gives CDR1 SEHNR, CDR2 FQNEAQ (reference sequence). The CDR3 runs 19 residues. V shed 5 bases and J 0 bases; nucleotides not matched to a gene: 10. The CDR3 region is CASSLGLAVTSSGANVLTF. The CDR3 DNA reads as TGTGCCAGCAGCCTCGGACTAGCGGTAACCTCCTCTGGGGCCAACGTCCTGACTTTC. Supplemented by reference TRBV7-9 and TRBJ2-6, the full variable domain reads DTGVSQNPRHKITKRGQNVTFRCDPISEHNRLYWYRQTLGQGPEFLTYFQNEAQLEKSRLLSDRFSAERPKGSFSTLEIQRTEQGDSAMYLCASSLGLAVTSSGANVLTFGAGSRLTVL.

The rearrangement links TRBV19 to TRBJ2-7; 9 bases fit TRBD1. The trim removed 5 bases at V and 2 bases at J, leaving 10 bases unmatched. Per the germline V gene, CDR1 is LNHDA and CDR2 is SQIVND (reference sequence). The CDR3 totals 16 residues. This CDR3 reads CASSFPPGQGPYEQYF. DNA of the CDR3: TGTGCCAGTAGTTTTCCACCGGGACAGGGACCCTACGAGCAGTACTTC.

This chain uses TRBV4-2 with TRBJ2-1; D remains unclear. This CDR3 contains 15 residues. V was clipped by 2 bases and J by 0 bases, with 8 bases between them. Germline CDR1 and CDR2: LGHNA and YNFKEQ. Written as DNA, the CDR3 is TGTGCCAGCAGCCAACTAGGGAACTCCTACAATGAGCAGTTCTTC. The encoded protein is CASSQLGNSYNEQFF.